One and the same sample provided the 3 T cell receptor beta chains below, sequenced in a study of CD8+ T cells in alopecia areata. TCR sequencing used cDNA made by reverse transcription of extracted RNA. The protocol was immunoSEQ multiplex PCR, while the TCRdb copy is restricted to in-frame clones and leaves out a portion. The data hold 200,000 or so clones, with around two fifths observed a single time. The treatment: oral pan-JAK inhibitor, 5-10 mg twice daily. Specimen: CD4+ T cells sorted from blood, collected at week 34, from a patient treated with tofacitinib. These TCRs come from a human donor with alopecia areata.

This clone was found a few times. The DNA of the CDR3 is TGTGCCAGCAGCTTGGACAGGAACACTGAAGCTTTCTTT. It translates to CASSLDRNTEAFF. This rearrangement joins TRBV7-2 to TRBJ1-1; the D gene is possibly TRBD1 (6 bases). Trimming cost V 3 bases and J 1 base, with 6 bases left between them. This CDR3 is built from 13 residues. CDR1 SGHTA and CDR2 FQGNSA come from the germline V gene.

The rearrangement joins TRBV7-9 to TRBJ2-6, with unresolved D. The CDR3 spans 18 residues. Trimming stripped 2 bases from V and 0 bases from J, with 14 bases between. Germline-derived CDR1 and CDR2 are SEHNR and FQNEAQ (reference sequence). CDR3 amino acids: CASSLSPQASSGANVLTF. The DNA of the CDR3 is TGTGCCAGCAGCTTATCACCGCAGGCCAGCTCTGGGGCCAACGTCCTGACTTTC.

The CDR3 DNA sequence: TGTGCCTGGAGTACTCTAGGACTAAACACAGATACGCAGTATTTT. Its protein product is CAWSTLGLNTDTQYF. V and J are TRBV30 and TRBJ2-3; D perhaps matches TRBD2 (6 bases). The length of the CDR3 is 15 residues. Trimming took off 2 bases at V and 2 bases at J, with 14 bases between the two ends. Germline CDR1 is GTSNPN and CDR2 is SVGIG (reference sequence).